The clone carrying this T cell receptor (beta chain) was detected once. This record belongs to a study of blood T cell repertoires in COVID-19. Deletions cut 1 base from V and 3 bases from J, with 8 bases between. The CDR3 covers 14 residues. Per the germline V gene, CDR1 is KGHSH and CDR2 is LQKENI. Method: immunoSEQ multiplex PCR; TCRdb's copy keeps in-frame clones and lacks some. The sample includes around 320,000 clones, approximately 85% seen only once; the top ten take approximately 7.6%. The sample consisted of peripheral blood. This chain joins TRBV18 and TRBJ2-3; no reliable D call. This clonotype was sampled from a human donor in a cohort sampled during active COVID-19. CDR3 residues: CASSPRTATDTQYF. The DNA for the CDR3 is TGTGCCAGCTCACCACGTACAGCAACAGATACGCAGTATTTT.